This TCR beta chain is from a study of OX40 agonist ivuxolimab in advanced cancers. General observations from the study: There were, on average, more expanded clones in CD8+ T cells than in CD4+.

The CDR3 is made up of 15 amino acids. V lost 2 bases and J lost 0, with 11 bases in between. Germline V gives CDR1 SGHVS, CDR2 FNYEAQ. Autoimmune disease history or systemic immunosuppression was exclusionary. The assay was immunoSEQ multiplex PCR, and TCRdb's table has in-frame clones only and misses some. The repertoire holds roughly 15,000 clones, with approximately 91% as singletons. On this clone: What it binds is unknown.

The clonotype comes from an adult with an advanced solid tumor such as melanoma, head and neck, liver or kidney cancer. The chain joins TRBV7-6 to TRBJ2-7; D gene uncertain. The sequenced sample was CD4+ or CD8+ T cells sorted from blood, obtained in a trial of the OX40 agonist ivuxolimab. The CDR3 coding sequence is TGTGCCAGCAGCTTAATTAATGTCAGCTCCTACGAGCAGTACTTC. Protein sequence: CASSLINVSSYEQYF.